This entry features one TCR beta chain sequence. Enrolled through a virtual design, the participants were between roughly 18 and 95 years of age and came from 24 US areas. Clinical history reported by participants formed the basis on which cohorts were assigned. Recovery meant two consecutive negative NP/OP PCR tests, professional clearance, or resolved symptoms. This entry comes from a study of blood T cell repertoires in COVID-19. Across the whole study: Specimens from acute and convalescent COVID-19 originated in the United States, Italy and Spain.

Trimming took 8 bases from V and 4 from J; bases not matched to a gene: 1. The CDR3 covers 11 residues. The germline V gene encodes CDR1 LNHDA and CDR2 SQIVND (reference sequence). Using immunoSEQ multiplex PCR, the repertoire was profiled, and TCRdb retains in-frame clones only, with some absent. The profile covers roughly 200,000 clones, with 75% to 90% appearing a single time and about 19% taken by the ten largest. Specimen: PBMCs or T cells enriched from blood (not recorded which). V usage is TRBV19 and J usage is TRBJ1-2; 7 nucleotides agree with TRBD1. This sequence was found in a man aged 35 to 55 who had recovered from COVID-19. CDR3 residues: CASGDSYGYTF. The CDR3 DNA reads as TGTGCCAGTGGGGACAGCTATGGCTACACCTTC.